The 8 T cell receptor beta chains given below trace back to one sample, sequenced in a study of blood T cell repertoires in COVID-19. Assay: immunoSEQ multiplex PCR; the TCRdb copy retains only in-frame clones and omits some. The sample includes 85,000 to 110,000 clones, approximately 84% of them seen just once. The sample comprised peripheral blood. These receptor sequences come from a human donor in a cohort sampled during active COVID-19.

The rearrangement uses TRBV5-1 and TRBJ2-3; TRBD2 agrees at 7 bases. The CDR3 loop spans 16 amino acids. Germline CDR1 reads SGHRS; CDR2 reads YFSETQ. V lost 1 base and J lost 0; bases outside the gene matches: 5. CDR3 protein: CASSLLAVTSTDTQYF. CDR3 in DNA: TGCGCCAGCAGCTTGCTAGCGGTTACTAGCACAGATACGCAGTATTTT.

V usage is TRBV6-5 and J usage is TRBJ2-5; TRBD1 is a possible D gene (5 bases). Trimming took 8 bases from V and 2 from J, leaving 9 bases between them. CDR1 is MNHEY and CDR2 is SVGAGI in the germline V gene. The CDR3 runs 12 residues. CDR3 nucleotides: TGTGCCAGCCAAGGGGATCAAGAGACCCAGTACTTC. It encodes CASQGDQETQYF.

The CDR3 loop reads CASSQDGTRPSGGKETQYF. The CDR3 DNA sequence: TGTGCCAGCAGCCAAGATGGTACGCGGCCTAGCGGGGGGAAAGAGACCCAGTACTTC. The chain links TRBV4-2 to TRBJ2-5, with 11 bases identical to TRBD2. CDR1 and CDR2 from the germline V gene are LGHNA and YNFKEQ. Trimming cost V 0 bases and J 3 bases; bases outside gene matches: 12. The CDR3 runs to 19 residues.

The count of this clone is one. The chain carries TRBV20-1 and TRBJ1-2; 10 bases line up with TRBD1. Per the germline V gene, CDR1 is DFQATT and CDR2 is SNEGSKA (reference sequence). This CDR3 has 14 residues. V dropped 3 bases and J dropped 4; count of bases not matched to a gene: 5. The CDR3 DNA reads as TGCAGTGCTAGTTGGGGACAGGGGCGCTATGGCTACACCTTC. The encoded protein is CSASWGQGRYGYTF.

The sample holds one count of this clone. The chain recombines TRBV5-4 with TRBJ2-1; TRBD1 is a possible D gene (5 bases). The CDR3 contains 12 residues. The germline V gene has CDR1 SGHNT and CDR2 YYREEE (reference sequence). Trimming took 2 bases from V and 5 from J, leaving 5 bases between them. The CDR3 spells CASSLGDNEQFF. The CDR3 DNA follows: TGTGCCAGCAGCTTAGGGGACAATGAGCAGTTCTTC.

The rearrangement links TRBV13 to TRBJ2-7, with TRBD1 matching over 8 bases. After removal of 3 bases from V and 4 bases from J, the junction contained 23 bases not matched to a gene. The CDR3 extends over 20 amino acids. The germline gives CDR1 PRHDT, CDR2 FYEKMQ (reference sequence). CDR3 residues: CASSLSIIVAAGTGAYEQYF. CDR3 coding DNA: TGTGCCAGCAGCTTGTCAATTATCGTCGCAGCCGGGACAGGAGCTTACGAGCAGTACTTC.

J is TRBJ1-1 and V is TRBV5-1; a weak D match, TRBD1 (6 bases). Germline V gives CDR1 SGHRS, CDR2 YFSETQ. V lost 3 bases and J lost 1, with 13 bases in between. This CDR3 contains 15 residues. This chain's CDR3 is CASSSINRENTEAFF. The CDR3 region has the DNA TGCGCCAGCAGCTCTATAAACAGGGAGAACACTGAAGCTTTCTTT.

J is TRBJ2-1 and V is TRBV5-1; D gene unclear. Germline V lookup: CDR1 SGHRS, CDR2 YFSETQ. This CDR3 spans 14 amino acids. V was shortened by 0 bases and J by 9 bases, with 13 bases between the two germline ends. The CDR3 bases are TGCGCCAGCAGCTTGGTAGATTCGGTGGTTGAGCAGTTCTTC. Residues: CASSLVDSVVEQFF.